The clone carrying this T cell receptor beta chain has just one count. CDR1 and CDR2 (germline): GTSNPN, SVGIG (reference sequence). The germline V and J ends were trimmed by 3 bases and 1 base, with 7 bases remaining between them. This CDR3 is built from 13 residues. The sample comes from a study of CD8 T cells in Susac syndrome. TCR beta was sequenced from blood CD8+ and CD4+ T cells. TEMRA cells were FACS-enriched, and CD8+ and CD4+ T cells were isolated negatively. RNA amounts of roughly 0.5 to 1 ug underwent reverse transcription with random hexamers. The method of amplification for TCR beta CDR3 was immunoSEQ multiplex PCR, covering 54 Vbeta and 13 Jbeta. A single record per CDR3 protein comes from TCRdb applying MiXCR to the immunoSEQ multiplex PCR reads. The sample lists about 64,000 distinct CDR3 sequences; roughly 94% were seen once.

The clonotype comes from a human donor with multiple sclerosis. The V and J genes are TRBV30 and TRBJ1-3, with TRBD1 as a possible D gene (6 bases). Sequencing used CD8+ T cells from PBMCs. The CDR3 here is CAWRGGSGNTIYF. DNA of the CDR3: TGTGCCTGGAGAGGGGGATCTGGAAACACCATATATTTT.